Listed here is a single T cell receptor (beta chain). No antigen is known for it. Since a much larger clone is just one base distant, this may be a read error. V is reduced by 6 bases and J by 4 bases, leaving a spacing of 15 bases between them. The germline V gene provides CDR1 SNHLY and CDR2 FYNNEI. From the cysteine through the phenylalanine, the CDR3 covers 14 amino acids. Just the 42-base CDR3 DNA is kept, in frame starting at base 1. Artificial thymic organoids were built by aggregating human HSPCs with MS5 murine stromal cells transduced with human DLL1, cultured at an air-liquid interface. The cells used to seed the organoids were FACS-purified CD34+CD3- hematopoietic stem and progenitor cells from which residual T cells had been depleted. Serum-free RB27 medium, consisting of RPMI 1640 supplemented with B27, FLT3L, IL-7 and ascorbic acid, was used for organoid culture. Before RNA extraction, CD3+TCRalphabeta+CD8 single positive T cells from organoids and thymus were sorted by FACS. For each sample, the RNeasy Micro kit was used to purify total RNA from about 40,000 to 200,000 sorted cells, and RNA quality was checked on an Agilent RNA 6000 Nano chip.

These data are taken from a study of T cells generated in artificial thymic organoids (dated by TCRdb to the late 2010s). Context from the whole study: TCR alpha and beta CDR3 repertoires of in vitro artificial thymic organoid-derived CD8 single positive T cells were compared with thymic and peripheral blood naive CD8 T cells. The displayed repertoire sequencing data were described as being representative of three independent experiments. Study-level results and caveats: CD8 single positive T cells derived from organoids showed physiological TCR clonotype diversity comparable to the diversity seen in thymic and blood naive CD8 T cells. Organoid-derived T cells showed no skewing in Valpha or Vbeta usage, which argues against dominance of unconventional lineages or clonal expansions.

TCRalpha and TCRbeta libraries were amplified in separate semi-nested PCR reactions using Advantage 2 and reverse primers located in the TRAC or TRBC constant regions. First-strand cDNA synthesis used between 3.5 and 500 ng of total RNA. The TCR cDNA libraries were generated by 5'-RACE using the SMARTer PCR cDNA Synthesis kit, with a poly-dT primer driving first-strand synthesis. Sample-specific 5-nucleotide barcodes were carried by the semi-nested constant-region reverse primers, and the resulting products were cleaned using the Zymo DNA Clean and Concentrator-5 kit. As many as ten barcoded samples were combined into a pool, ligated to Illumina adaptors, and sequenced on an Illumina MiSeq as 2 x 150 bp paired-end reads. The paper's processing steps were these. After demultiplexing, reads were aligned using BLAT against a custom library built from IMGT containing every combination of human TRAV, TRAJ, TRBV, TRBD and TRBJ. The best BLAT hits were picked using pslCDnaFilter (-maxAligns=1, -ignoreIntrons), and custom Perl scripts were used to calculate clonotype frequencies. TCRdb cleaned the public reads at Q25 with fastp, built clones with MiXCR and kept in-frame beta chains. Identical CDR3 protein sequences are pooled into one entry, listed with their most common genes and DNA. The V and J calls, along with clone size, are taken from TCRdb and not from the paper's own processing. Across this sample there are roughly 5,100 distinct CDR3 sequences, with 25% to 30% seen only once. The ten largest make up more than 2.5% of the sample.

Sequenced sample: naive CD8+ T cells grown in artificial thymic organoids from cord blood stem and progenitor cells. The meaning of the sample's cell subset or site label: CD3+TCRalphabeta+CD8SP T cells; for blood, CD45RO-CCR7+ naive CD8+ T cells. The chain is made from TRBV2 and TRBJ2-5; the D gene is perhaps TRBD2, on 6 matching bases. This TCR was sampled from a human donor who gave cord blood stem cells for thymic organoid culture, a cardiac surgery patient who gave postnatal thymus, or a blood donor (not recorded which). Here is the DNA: TGTGCCAGCAGCGCGGGACGGGGGAGAGAGACCCAGTACTTC. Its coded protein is CASSAGRGRETQYF. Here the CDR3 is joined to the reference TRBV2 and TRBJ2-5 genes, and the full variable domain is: EPEVTQTPSHQVTQMGQEVILRCVPISNHLYFYWYRQILGQKVEFLVSFYNNEISEKSEIFDDQFSVERPDGSNFTLKIRSTKLEDSAMYFCASSAGRGRETQYFGPGTRLLVL.